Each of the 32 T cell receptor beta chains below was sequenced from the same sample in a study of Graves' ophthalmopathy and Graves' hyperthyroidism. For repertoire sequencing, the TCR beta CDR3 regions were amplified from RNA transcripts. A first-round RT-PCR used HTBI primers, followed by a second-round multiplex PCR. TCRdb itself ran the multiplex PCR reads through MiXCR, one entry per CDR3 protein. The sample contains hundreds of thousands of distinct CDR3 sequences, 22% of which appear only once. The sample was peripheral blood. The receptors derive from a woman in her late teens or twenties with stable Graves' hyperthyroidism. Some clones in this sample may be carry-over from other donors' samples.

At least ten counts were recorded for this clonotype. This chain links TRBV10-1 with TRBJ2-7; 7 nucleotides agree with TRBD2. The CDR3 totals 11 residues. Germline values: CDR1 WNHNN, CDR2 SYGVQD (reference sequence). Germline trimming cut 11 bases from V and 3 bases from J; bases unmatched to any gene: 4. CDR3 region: CALGGCYEQYF. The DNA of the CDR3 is TGCGCCCTCGGGGGGTGCTACGAGCAGTACTTC.

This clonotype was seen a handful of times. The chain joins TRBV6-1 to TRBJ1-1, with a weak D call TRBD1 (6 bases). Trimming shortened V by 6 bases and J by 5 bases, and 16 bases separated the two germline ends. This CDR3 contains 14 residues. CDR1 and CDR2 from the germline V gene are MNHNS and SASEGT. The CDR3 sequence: CASRGQGFGTEAFF. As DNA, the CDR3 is TGTGCCAGCAGGGGCCAGGGGTTTGGTACTGAAGCTTTCTTT.

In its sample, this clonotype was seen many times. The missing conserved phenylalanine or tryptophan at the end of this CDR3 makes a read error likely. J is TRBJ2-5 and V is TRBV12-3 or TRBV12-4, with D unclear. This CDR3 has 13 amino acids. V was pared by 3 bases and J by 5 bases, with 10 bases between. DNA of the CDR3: TGTGCCAGCAGTTTCGTCCTTGGGGAGACCCAGTACCTC. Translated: CASSFVLGETQYL.

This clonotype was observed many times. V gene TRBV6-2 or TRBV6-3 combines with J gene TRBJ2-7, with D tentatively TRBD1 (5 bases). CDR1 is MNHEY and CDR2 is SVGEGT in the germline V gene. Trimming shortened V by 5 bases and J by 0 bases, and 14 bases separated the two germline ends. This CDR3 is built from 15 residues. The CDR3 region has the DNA TGTGCCAGCAGTCCGGACATCGCGAGCTCCTACGAGCAGTACTTC. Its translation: CASSPDIASSYEQYF.

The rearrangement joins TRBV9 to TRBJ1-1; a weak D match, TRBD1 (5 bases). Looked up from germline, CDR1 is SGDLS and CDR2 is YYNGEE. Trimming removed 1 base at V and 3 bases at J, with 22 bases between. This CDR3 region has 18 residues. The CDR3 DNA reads TGTGCCAGCAGCGTAATGCCGGGACCCCGGAAAAAGGACACTGAAGCTTTCTTT. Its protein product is CASSVMPGPRKKDTEAFF.

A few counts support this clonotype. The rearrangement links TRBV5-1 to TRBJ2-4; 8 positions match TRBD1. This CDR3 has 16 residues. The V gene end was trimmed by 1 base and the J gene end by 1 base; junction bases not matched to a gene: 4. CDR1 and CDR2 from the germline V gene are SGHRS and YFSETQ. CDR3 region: CASSLMRQGAKNIQYF. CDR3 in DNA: TGCGCCAGCAGCTTGATGCGACAGGGGGCCAAAAACATTCAGTACTTC.

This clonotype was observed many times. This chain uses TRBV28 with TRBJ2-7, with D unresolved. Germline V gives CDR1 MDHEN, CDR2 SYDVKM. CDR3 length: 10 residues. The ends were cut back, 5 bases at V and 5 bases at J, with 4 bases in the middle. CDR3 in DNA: TGTGCCAGCAGTGATCACGAGCAGTACTTC. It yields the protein CASSDHEQYF.

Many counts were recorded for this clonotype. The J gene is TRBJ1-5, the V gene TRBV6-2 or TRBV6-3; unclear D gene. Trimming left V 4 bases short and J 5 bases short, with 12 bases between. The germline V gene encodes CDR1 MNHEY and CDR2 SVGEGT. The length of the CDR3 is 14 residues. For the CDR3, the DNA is TGTGCCAGCAGTTTCAGGACCCAAGATCAGCCCCAGCATTTT. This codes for CASSFRTQDQPQHF.

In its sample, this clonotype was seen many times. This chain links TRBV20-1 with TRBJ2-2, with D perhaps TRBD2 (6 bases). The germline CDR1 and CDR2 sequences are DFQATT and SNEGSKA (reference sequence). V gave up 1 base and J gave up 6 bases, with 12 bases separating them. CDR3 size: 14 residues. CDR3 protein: CSARAGRDAGELFF. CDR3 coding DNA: TGCAGTGCTAGAGCCGGGCGGGATGCCGGGGAGCTGTTTTTT.

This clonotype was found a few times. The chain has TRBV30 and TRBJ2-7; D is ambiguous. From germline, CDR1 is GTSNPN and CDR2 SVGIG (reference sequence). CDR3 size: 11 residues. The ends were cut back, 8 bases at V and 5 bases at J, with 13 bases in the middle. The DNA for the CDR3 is TGTGCCCTCCGGTGGCTTCACGAGCAGTACTTC. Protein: CALRWLHEQYF.

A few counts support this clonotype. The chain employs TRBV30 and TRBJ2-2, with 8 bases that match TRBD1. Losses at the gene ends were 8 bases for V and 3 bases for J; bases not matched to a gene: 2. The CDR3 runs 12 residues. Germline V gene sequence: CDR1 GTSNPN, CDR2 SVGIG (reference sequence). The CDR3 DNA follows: TGTGCCCAGGGGGCGGACACCGGGGAGCTGTTTTTT. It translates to CAQGADTGELFF.

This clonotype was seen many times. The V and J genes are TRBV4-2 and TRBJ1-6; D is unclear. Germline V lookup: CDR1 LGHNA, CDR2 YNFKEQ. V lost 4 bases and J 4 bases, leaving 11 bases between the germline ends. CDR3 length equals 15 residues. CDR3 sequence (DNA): TGTGCCAGCAGCCTCTTGCAGACGTATAATTCACCCCTCCACTTT. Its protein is CASSLLQTYNSPLHF.

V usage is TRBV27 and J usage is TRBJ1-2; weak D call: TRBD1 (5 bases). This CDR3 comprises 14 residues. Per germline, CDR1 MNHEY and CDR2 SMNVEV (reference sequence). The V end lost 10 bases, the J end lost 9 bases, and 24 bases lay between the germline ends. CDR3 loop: CATALSQGRSSYTF. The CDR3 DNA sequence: TGTGCCACCGCCCTAAGCCAGGGTAGGTCCAGCTACACCTTC.

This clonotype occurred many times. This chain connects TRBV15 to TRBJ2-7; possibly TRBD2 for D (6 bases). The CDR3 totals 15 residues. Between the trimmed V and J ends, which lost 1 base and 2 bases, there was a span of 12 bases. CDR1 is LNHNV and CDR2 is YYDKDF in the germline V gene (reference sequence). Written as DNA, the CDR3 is TGTGCCACCAGCAGAGGGCTGGGGGGAGCCTACGAGCAGTACTTC. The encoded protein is CATSRGLGGAYEQYF.

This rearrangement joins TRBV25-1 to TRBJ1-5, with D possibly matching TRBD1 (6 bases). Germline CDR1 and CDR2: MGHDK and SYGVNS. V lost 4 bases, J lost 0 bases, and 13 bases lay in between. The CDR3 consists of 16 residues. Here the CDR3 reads CASSGAGDYSNQPQHF. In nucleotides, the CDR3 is TGTGCCAGCAGTGGGGCAGGGGACTATAGCAATCAGCCCCAGCATTTT. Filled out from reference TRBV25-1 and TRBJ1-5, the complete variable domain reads EADIYQTPRYLVIGTGKKITLECSQTMGHDKMYWYQQDPGMELHLIHYSYGVNSTEKGDLSSESTVSRIRTEHFPLTLESARPSHTSQYLCASSGAGDYSNQPQHFGDGTRLSIL.

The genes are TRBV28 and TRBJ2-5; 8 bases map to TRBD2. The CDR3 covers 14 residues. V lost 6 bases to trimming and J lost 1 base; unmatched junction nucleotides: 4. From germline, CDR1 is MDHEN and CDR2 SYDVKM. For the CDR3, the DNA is TGTGCCAGCAGACTCGGGGGGGCCCAAGAGACCCAGTACTTC. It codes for CASRLGGAQETQYF.

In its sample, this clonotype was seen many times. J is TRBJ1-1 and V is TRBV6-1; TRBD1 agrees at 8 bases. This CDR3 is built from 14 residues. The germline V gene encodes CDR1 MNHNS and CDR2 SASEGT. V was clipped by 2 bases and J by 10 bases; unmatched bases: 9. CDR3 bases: TGTGCCAGCAGTGAATTTAACATTGGACAGGGAGCTTTCTTT. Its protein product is CASSEFNIGQGAFF.

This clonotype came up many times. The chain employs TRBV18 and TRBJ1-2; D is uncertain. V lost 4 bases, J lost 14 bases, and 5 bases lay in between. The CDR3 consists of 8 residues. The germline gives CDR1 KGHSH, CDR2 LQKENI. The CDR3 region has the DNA TGTGCCAGCTCACAGGGTACCTTC. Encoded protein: CASSQGTF.

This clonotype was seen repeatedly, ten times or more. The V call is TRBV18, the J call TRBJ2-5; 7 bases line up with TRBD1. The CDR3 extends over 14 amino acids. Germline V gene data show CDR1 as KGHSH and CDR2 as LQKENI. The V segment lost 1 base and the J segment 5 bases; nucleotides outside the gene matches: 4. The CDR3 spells CASSPLTGVETQYF. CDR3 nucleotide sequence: TGTGCCAGCTCACCACTAACAGGGGTGGAGACCCAGTACTTC.

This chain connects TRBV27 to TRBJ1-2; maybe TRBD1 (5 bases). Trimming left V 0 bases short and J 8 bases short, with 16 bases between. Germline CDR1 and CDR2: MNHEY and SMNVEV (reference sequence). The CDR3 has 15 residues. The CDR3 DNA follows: TGTGCCAGCAGTTTATCGACCGGACGGGGCGGAGGCTACACCTTC. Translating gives CASSLSTGRGGGYTF.

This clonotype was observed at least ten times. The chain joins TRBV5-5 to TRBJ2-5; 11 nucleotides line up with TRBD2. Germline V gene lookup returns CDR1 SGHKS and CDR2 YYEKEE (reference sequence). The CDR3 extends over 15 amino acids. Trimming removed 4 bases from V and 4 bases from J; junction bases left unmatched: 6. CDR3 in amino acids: CASSQLAGVRETQYF. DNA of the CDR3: TGTGCCAGCAGCCAACTAGCGGGAGTTCGAGAGACCCAGTACTTC.

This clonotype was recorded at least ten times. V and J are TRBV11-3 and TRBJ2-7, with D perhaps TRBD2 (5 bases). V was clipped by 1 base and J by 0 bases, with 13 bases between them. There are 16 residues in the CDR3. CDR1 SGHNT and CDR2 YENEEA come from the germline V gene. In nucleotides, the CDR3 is TGTGCCAGCAGCTTAGTAGCGCTAGGCTACTCCTACGAGCAGTACTTC. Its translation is CASSLVALGYSYEQYF.

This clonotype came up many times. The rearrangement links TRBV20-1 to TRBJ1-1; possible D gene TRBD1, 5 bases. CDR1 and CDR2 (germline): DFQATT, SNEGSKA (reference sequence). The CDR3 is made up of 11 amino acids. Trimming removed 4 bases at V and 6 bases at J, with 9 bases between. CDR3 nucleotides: TGCAGTGCTACCAGGGCTTCTGAAGCTTTCTTT. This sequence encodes CSATRASEAFF.

This chain's CDR3 is CASNYRGGTEAFF. In nucleotides, the CDR3 is TGTGCCAGTAATTATCGGGGTGGTACTGAAGCTTTCTTT. The chain is built from TRBV19 and TRBJ1-1; D remains unclear. Trimming took 7 bases from V and 5 from J, leaving 14 bases between them. This CDR3 spans 13 amino acids. Germline values: CDR1 LNHDA, CDR2 SQIVND (reference sequence).

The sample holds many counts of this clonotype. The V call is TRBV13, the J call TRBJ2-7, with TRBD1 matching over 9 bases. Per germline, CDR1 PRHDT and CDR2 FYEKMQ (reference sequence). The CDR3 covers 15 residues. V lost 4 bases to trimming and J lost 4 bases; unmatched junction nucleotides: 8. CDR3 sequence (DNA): TGTGCCAGCAGCTCCACAGGGGGCGAAGGGTACGAGCAGTACTTC. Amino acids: CASSSTGGEGYEQYF.

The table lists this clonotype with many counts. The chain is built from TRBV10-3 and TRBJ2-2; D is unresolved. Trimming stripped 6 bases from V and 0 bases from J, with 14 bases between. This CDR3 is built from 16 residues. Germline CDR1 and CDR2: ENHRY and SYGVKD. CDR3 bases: TGTGCCATCAGCGCAGGTCACCCAGCGAACACCGGGGAGCTGTTTTTT. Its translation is CAISAGHPANTGELFF.

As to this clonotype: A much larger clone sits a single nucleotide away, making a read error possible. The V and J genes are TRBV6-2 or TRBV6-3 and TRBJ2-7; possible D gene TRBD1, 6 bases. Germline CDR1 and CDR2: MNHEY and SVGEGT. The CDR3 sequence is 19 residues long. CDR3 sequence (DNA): TGTGCCAGCAGTTATCTCCGAAGGAGTTCTGGCAGGGGTGAGGACGAGCAGGACTTC. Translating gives CASSYLRRSSGRGEDEQDF.

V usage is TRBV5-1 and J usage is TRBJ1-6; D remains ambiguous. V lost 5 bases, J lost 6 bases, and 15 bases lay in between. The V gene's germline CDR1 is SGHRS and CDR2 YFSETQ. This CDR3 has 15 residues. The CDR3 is CASRGFVTANSPLHF. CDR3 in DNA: TGCGCCAGCAGGGGGTTCGTGACGGCTAATTCACCCCTCCACTTT.

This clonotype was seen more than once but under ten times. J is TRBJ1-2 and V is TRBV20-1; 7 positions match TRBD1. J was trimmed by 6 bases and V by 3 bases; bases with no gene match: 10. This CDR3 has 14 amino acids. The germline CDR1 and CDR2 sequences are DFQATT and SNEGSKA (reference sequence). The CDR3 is CSARERGRFDGYTF. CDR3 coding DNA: TGCAGTGCTAGGGAGAGGGGGCGATTTGATGGCTACACCTTC.

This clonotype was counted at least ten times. The CDR3 is CASSPTDRVVHEQYF. CDR3 DNA sequence: TGTGCCAGCAGCCCCACTGACAGGGTGGTCCACGAGCAGTACTTC. The rearrangement uses TRBV11-2 and TRBJ2-7; the match to TRBD1 covers 7 bases. In germline, CDR1 is SGHAT, CDR2 FQNNGV. The ends lost 5 bases at V and 5 bases at J; junction bases unmatched: 12. The CDR3 has 15 amino acids.

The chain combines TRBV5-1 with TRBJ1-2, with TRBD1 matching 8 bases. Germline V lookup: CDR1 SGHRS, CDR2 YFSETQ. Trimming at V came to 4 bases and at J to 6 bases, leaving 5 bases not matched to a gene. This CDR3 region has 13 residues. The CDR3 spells CASSPDRVNGYTF. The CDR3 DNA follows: TGCGCCAGCAGCCCGGACAGGGTTAATGGCTACACCTTC.

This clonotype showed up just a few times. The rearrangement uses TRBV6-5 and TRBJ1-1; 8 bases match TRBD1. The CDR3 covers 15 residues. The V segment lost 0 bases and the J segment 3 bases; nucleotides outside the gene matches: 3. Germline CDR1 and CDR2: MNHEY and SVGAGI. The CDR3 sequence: CASSYSRTGYTEAFF. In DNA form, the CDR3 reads TGTGCCAGCAGTTACTCCCGGACAGGGTACACTGAAGCTTTCTTT.